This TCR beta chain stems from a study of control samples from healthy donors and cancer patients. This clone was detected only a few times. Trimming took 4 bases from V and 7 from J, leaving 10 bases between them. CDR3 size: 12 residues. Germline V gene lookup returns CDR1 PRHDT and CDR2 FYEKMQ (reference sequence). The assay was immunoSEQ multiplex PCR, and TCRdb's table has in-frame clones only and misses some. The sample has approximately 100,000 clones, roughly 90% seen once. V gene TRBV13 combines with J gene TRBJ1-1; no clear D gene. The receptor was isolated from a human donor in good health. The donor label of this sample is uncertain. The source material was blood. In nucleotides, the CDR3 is TGTGCCAGCAGCTGGCAGAAAGGTGAAGCTTTCTTT. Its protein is CASSWQKGEAFF.